Following are 24 T cell receptor beta chains from one sample sequenced in a study of PD-1 blockade in classical Hodgkin lymphoma. Using immunoSEQ multiplex PCR, the repertoire was profiled, and TCRdb retains in-frame clones only, with some absent. The sample carries tens of thousands of clones, over 70% recorded once. All the patients suffered relapse after autologous stem cell transplantation, and brentuximab vedotin exposure differed. The sample in question was peripheral blood mononuclear cells (PBMCs), obtained at baseline. These TCRs come from a human donor with classical Hodgkin lymphoma.

The rearrangement links TRBV5-6 to TRBJ2-1; D possibly corresponds to TRBD2 (5 bases). Germline assignment: CDR1 SGHDT and CDR2 YYEEEE. There are 16 residues in the CDR3. Trimming stripped 4 bases from V and 1 base from J, with 15 bases between. In DNA form, the CDR3 reads TGTGCCAGCAGCCACTCCAGGCTAGCTTCCTACAATGAGCAGTTCTTC. Encoded protein: CASSHSRLASYNEQFF.

A single count supports this clone. The chain uses TRBV6-4 and TRBJ2-3; D gene unclear. The V end lost 4 bases, the J end lost 0 bases, and 5 bases lay between the germline ends. Looked up from germline, CDR1 is MRHNA and CDR2 is SNTAGT. This CDR3 region has 13 residues. This chain's CDR3 is CASSVTSTDTQYF. DNA for the CDR3: TGTGCCAGCAGTGTGACCAGCACAGATACGCAGTATTTT.

The chain carries TRBV6-5 and TRBJ2-1; D not resolved. This CDR3 is 15 amino acids long. Deletions cut 5 bases from V and 0 bases from J, with 11 bases between. Germline assignment: CDR1 MNHEY and CDR2 SVGAGI. For the CDR3, the DNA is TGTGCCAGCAGTCCCGACATGAGCTCCTACAATGAGCAGTTCTTC. This translates into CASSPDMSSYNEQFF.

This clone was recorded at least ten times. The V call is TRBV29-1, the J call TRBJ1-1, with a possible D match to TRBD1 (5 bases). The CDR3 loop spans 15 amino acids. Germline CDR1 and CDR2: SQVTM and ANQGSEA. Trimming took off 4 bases at V and 2 bases at J, with 17 bases between the two ends. CDR3 DNA: TGCAGCGTTGGGCCAGGGCAGGAGGTAAACACTGAAGCTTTCTTT. Its translation: CSVGPGQEVNTEAFF.

V gene TRBV11-2 combines with J gene TRBJ1-1, with no clear D. This CDR3 has 14 residues. Trimming stripped 5 bases from V and 0 bases from J, with 10 bases between. In germline, CDR1 is SGHAT, CDR2 FQNNGV. CDR3 nucleotides: TGTGCCAGCAGCCTTTTCCTATTGAACACTGAAGCTTTCTTT. Protein: CASSLFLLNTEAFF.

As regards this clone: One junction end disagrees with the germline gene, perhaps due to a read error. This chain uses TRBV9 with TRBJ2-3; TRBD1 matches 7 bases. The CDR3 runs 16 residues. Looked up from germline, CDR1 is SGDLS and CDR2 is YYNGEE. The CDR3 coding sequence is TGTGCCGGCAGCGTAGTGGGGACAGACACCAAGGTGGCGCAGTATTTT. Its translation is CAGSVVGTDTKVAQYF.

The chain couples TRBV6-1 to TRBJ2-2; the D gene is possibly TRBD1 (6 bases). Germline CDR1 reads MNHNS; CDR2 reads SASEGT. CDR3 length: 13 residues. Trimming took 8 bases from V and 5 from J, leaving 12 bases between them. The CDR3 DNA is TGTGCCAGCTCAGGACAGTCAACCGGGGAGCTGTTTTTT. Its protein is CASSGQSTGELFF.

CDR3 loop: CASSQDTGVLNTEAFF. The CDR3 DNA is TGCGCCAGCAGCCAAGATACAGGGGTCTTGAACACTGAAGCTTTCTTT. V and J are TRBV4-1 and TRBJ1-1; 7 nucleotides agree with TRBD1. CDR3 length: 16 amino acids. Germline assignment: CDR1 MGHRA and CDR2 YSYEKL. J lost 0 bases, V lost 0 bases, and 4 bases had no gene match.

The gene calls are TRBV4-1 and TRBJ2-7; TRBD2 agrees at 9 bases. The trim removed 3 bases at V and 0 bases at J, leaving 3 bases unmatched. Per germline, CDR1 MGHRA and CDR2 YSYEKL. The CDR3 length is 15 residues. The CDR3 protein is CASSHRSGGSYEQYF. The CDR3 nucleotides read TGCGCCAGCAGCCACCGTAGCGGGGGCTCCTACGAGCAGTACTTC.

This clone was detected only a few times. The V and J genes are TRBV6-4 and TRBJ2-2; a weak D match, TRBD1 (7 bases). This CDR3 has 14 residues. CDR1 MRHNA and CDR2 SNTAGT come from the germline V gene. Trimming removed 4 bases from V and 6 bases from J, with 12 bases in between. CDR3 residues: CASSARGDAGELFF. The CDR3 bases are TGTGCCAGCAGTGCCAGGGGGGACGCCGGGGAGCTGTTTTTT.

V and J are TRBV9 and TRBJ1-1; the match to TRBD1 covers 8 bases. The CDR3 covers 16 residues. Germline assignment: CDR1 SGDLS and CDR2 YYNGEE. V lost 0 bases and J lost 1; bases outside the gene matches: 5. In DNA form, the CDR3 reads TGTGCCAGCAGCGTAGCCCTGGACAGGGAGAACACTGAAGCTTTCTTT. Amino acids: CASSVALDRENTEAFF.

The J gene is TRBJ2-7, the V gene TRBV11-3, with TRBD2 identical over 11 bases. Germline CDR1 is SGHNT and CDR2 is YENEEA. CDR3 length equals 15 residues. Losses at the gene ends were 6 bases for V and 2 bases for J; bases not matched to a gene: 6. CDR3 loop: CASRLLAGATYEQYF. In nucleotides, the CDR3 is TGTGCCAGCAGACTACTAGCGGGGGCTACCTACGAGCAGTACTTC.

The gene calls are TRBV5-1 and TRBJ2-5, with TRBD1 matching 8 bases. Gene TRBJ2-7 matches the end of the DNA better, so the J call may be wrong. CDR3 length equals 15 residues. Germline V gene lookup returns CDR1 SGHRS and CDR2 YFSETQ. This CDR3 is CASSLADRDSYEQYF. The CDR3 DNA follows: TGCGCCAGCAGCTTGGCGGACAGGGACTCCTACGAGCAGTACTTC.

The chain is built from TRBV29-1 and TRBJ2-7, with TRBD1 identical over 9 bases. Germline V lookup: CDR1 SQVTM, CDR2 ANQGSEA. The CDR3 sequence is 12 residues long. The junction had 9 bases not matched to a gene; V was cut back by 7 bases and J by 8 bases. Here the CDR3 reads CSGVPGTGQQYF. CDR3 coding DNA: TGCAGCGGTGTGCCCGGGACAGGGCAGCAGTACTTC.

This clone came up many times. This CDR3 is CSAPSGEKLFF. The CDR3 DNA reads TGCAGTGCTCCCTCAGGTGAAAAACTGTTTTTT. This chain uses TRBV20-1 with TRBJ1-4; no clear D gene. The CDR3 runs 11 residues. Germline V CDR1 and CDR2: DFQATT, SNEGSKA (reference sequence). V dropped 5 bases and J dropped 7 bases, with 8 bases sitting between them.

This clone turned up a few times. The gene calls are TRBV7-2 and TRBJ1-1; the D gene is possibly TRBD1 (5 bases). The V end was cut by 8 bases, the J end by 3 bases, with 16 bases between. The CDR3 loop spans 14 amino acids. Looked up from germline, CDR1 is SGHTA and CDR2 is FQGNSA. CDR3 bases: TGTGCCAGCCGAAGGGGACTTGGGTACACTGAAGCTTTCTTT. Translation: CASRRGLGYTEAFF.

The CDR3 sequence: CASSLAGTGGEKLFF. CDR3 bases: TGCGCCAGCAGCTTGGCTGGGACAGGGGGCGAAAAACTGTTTTTT. V and J are TRBV5-1 and TRBJ1-4, with 12 bases lining up with TRBD1. Germline CDR1 is SGHRS and CDR2 is YFSETQ. The CDR3 is 15 amino acids. Unmatched junction bases numbered 2, after V lost 0 bases and J lost 8 bases.

The chain links TRBV5-5 to TRBJ1-1; tentatively, D is TRBD1 (6 bases). CDR1 is SGHKS and CDR2 is YYEKEE in the germline V gene (reference sequence). The length of the CDR3 is 13 residues. V was pared by 0 bases and J by 7 bases, with 10 bases between. CDR3 nucleotides: TGTGCCAGCAGCTTGGCGGGGGCGATTGAAGCTTTCTTT. Translated, it gives CASSLAGAIEAFF.

The rearrangement joins TRBV4-1 to TRBJ1-6; D is unclear. The CDR3 has 14 amino acids. Trimming left V 7 bases short and J 0 bases short, with 7 bases between. CDR1 MGHRA and CDR2 YSYEKL come from the germline V gene. CDR3 bases: TGCGCCAGCAAAGACGGCTCCTATAATTCACCCCTCCACTTT. Its translation is CASKDGSYNSPLHF.

Turning to this clone: Sequence at one end of the junction differs from germline and may be a read error. V is TRBV5-1 and J is TRBJ1-1; D uncertain. The CDR3 length is 11 residues. Per the germline V gene, CDR1 is SGHRS and CDR2 is YFSETQ. CDR3 nucleotide sequence: TGTGCCAGCAGCTCTCAGACTGAAGCTTTCTTT. Its translation: CASSSQTEAFF.

This clone was observed a few times. The chain couples TRBV11-2 to TRBJ1-1; D might be TRBD1 (6 bases). V lost 2 bases, J lost 7 bases, and 11 bases lay in between. In germline, CDR1 is SGHAT, CDR2 FQNNGV. This CDR3 comprises 13 residues. The CDR3 spells CASSLNLDSEAFF. The CDR3 nucleotides read TGTGCCAGCAGCTTAAACTTGGACAGTGAAGCTTTCTTT.

The chain has TRBV2 and TRBJ1-4, with D unresolved. Trimming stripped 10 bases from V and 3 bases from J, with 21 bases between. Germline V gives CDR1 SNHLY, CDR2 FYNNEI. The CDR3 is made up of 16 amino acids. The CDR3 region has the DNA TGTGCCACCCAATTCTCCCCTTCGTCGGCTAATGAAAAACTGTTTTTT. It specifies CATQFSPSSANEKLFF. Complete variable domain (other parts from reference TRBV2 and TRBJ1-4): EPEVTQTPSHQVTQMGQEVILRCVPISNHLYFYWYRQILGQKVEFLVSFYNNEISEKSEIFDDQFSVERPDGSNFTLKIRSTKLEDSAMYFCATQFSPSSANEKLFFGSGTQLSVL.

This clone has a handful of counts. This chain connects TRBV10-1 to TRBJ1-1; a weak D match, TRBD1 (5 bases). This CDR3 is built from 13 residues. Germline V gene sequence: CDR1 WNHNN, CDR2 SYGVQD (reference sequence). V lost 8 bases to trimming and J lost 5 bases, with 15 bases between them. CDR3 protein: CASAGLPGTEAFF. CDR3 nucleotide sequence: TGCGCCAGCGCGGGACTCCCTGGGACTGAAGCTTTCTTT.

This clone was seen only once. V usage is TRBV7-6 and J usage is TRBJ2-7; D may correspond to TRBD1 or TRBD2 (6 bases each). Looked up from germline, CDR1 is SGHVS and CDR2 is FNYEAQ. V lost 1 base to trimming and J lost 6 bases, with 16 bases between them. This CDR3 spans 15 amino acids. The CDR3 is CASSLEGLWGAEQYF. DNA of the CDR3: TGTGCCAGCAGCTTAGAGGGTCTGTGGGGGGCCGAGCAGTACTTC.